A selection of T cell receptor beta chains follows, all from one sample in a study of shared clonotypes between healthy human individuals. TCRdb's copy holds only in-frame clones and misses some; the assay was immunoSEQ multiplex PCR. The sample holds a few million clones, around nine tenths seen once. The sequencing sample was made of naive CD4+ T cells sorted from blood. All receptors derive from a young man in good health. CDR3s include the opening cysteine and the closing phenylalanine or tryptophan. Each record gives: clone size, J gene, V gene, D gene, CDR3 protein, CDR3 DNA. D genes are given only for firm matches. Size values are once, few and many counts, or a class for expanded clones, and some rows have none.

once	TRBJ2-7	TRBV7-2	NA	CASSFLGWGEQYF	TGTGCCAGCAGCTTCCTCGGATGGGGCGAGCAGTACTTC
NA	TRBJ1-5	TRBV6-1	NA	CASSEKPPGGGTSNQPQHF	TGTGCCAGCAGTGAAAAGCCCCCGGGAGGGGGAACTAGCAATCAGCCCCAGCATTTT
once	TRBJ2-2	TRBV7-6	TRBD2	CASSLASRTSVPGELFF	TGTGCCAGCAGCTTAGCATCACGGACTAGCGTTCCCGGGGAGCTGTTTTTT
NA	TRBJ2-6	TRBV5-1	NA	CASSLQVLTPSGANVLTF	TGCGCCAGCAGCTTGCAAGTCCTTACCCCTTCTGGGGCCAACGTCCTGACTTTC
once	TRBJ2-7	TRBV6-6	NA	CASSHPTSISYEQYF	TGTGCCAGCAGCCACCCGACAAGTATCTCCTACGAGCAGTACTTC
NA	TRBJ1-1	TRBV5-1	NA	CASSTTENTEAFF	TGCGCCAGCAGTACTACGGAGAACACTGAAGCTTTCTTT
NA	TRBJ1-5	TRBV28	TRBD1	CASSRGQGNQPQHF	TGTGCCAGCAGCCGAGGACAGGGCAATCAGCCCCAGCATTTT
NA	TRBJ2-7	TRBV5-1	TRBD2	CASSPSGRESEQYF	TGCGCCAGCAGTCCTAGCGGGAGGGAAAGCGAGCAGTACTTC
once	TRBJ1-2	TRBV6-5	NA	CASSPGVLAYGYTF	TGTGCCAGCAGCCCGGGCGTCTTAGCCTATGGCTACACCTTC
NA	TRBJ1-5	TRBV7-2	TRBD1	CASRLGQGFGNQPQHF	TGTGCCAGCAGACTTGGACAGGGTTTTGGTAATCAGCCCCAGCATTTT
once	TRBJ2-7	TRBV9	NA	CASSVGVRQDYEQYF	TGTGCCAGCAGCGTAGGTGTGAGACAGGACTACGAGCAGTACTTC
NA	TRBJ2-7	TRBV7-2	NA	CASSLAGRPRLGEQYF	TGTGCCAGCAGCTTAGCGGGGCGCCCGCGATTAGGTGAGCAGTACTTC
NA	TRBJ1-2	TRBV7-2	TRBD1	CASSLGTGINYGYTF	TGTGCCAGCAGCCTAGGGACAGGGATAAACTATGGCTACACCTTC
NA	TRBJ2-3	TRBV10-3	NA	CAISGGSTDTQYF	TGTGCCATCAGTGGGGGCAGCACAGATACGCAGTATTTT
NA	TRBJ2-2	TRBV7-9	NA	CASSPTGRTGELFF	TGTGCCAGCAGCCCGACAGGACGTACCGGGGAGCTGTTTTTT
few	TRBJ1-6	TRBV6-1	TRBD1	CATAAGTVNSPLHF	TGTGCCACCGCAGCCGGGACAGTTAATTCACCCCTCCACTTT
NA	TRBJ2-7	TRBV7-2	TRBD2	CASSLRPGLAGDEQYF	TGTGCCAGCAGCTTAAGACCGGGACTAGCGGGAGACGAGCAGTACTTC
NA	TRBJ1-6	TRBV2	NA	CASSSLPDNSPLHF	TGTGCCAGCAGCTCTCTCCCCGATAATTCACCCCTCCACTTT
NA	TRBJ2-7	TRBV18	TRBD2	CASSSSSGSSYEQYF	TGTGCCAGCTCATCCTCTAGCGGGAGCTCCTACGAGCAGTACTTC
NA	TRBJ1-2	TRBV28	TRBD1	CASSHEPGQAHGYTF	TGTGCCAGCAGTCACGAACCGGGACAGGCTCACGGCTACACCTTC
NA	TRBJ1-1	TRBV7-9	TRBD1	CASSLMGQAPEAFF	TGTGCCAGCAGCTTAATGGGACAGGCCCCTGAAGCTTTCTTT
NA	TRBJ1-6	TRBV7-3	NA	CASSLRSGTALHF	TGTGCCAGCAGCTTAAGAAGCGGAACGGCCCTCCACTTT
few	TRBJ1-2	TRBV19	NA	CASSIWGRGYTF	TGTGCCAGTAGTATATGGGGACGTGGCTACACCTTC
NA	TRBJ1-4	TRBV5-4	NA	CASSLDLWGELFF	TGTGCCAGCAGCTTGGACCTCTGGGGAGAACTGTTTTTT
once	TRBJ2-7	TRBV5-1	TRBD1	CASSPRQGPSYEQYF	TGCGCCAGCAGCCCACGACAGGGGCCTTCCTACGAGCAGTACTTC
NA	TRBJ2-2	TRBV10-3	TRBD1	CAISEDRVIGELFF	TGTGCCATCAGTGAGGACAGGGTCATCGGGGAGCTGTTTTTT
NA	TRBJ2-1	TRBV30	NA	CAWSKHTYSYNEQFF	TGTGCCTGGAGTAAGCACACCTACTCCTACAATGAGCAGTTCTTC
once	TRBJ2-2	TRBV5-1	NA	CASSREMWLSDTGELFF	TGCGCCAGCAGCCGGGAAATGTGGCTGTCTGACACCGGGGAGCTGTTTTTT
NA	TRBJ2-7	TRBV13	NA	CASSSQVPYGEQYF	TGTGCCAGCAGCTCACAGGTGCCCTACGGGGAGCAGTACTTC
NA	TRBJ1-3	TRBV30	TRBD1	CAWSVRTGGKGNTIYF	TGTGCCTGGAGTGTAAGAACAGGGGGCAAGGGAAACACCATATATTTT
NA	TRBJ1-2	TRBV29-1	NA	CSVFDIYGYTF	TGCAGCGTTTTCGACATCTATGGCTACACCTTC
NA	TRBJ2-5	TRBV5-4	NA	CASSLNPHQETQYF	TGTGCCAGCAGCCTGAACCCTCACCAAGAGACCCAGTACTTC
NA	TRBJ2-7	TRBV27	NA	CASKRGGHYEQYF	TGTGCCAGCAAACGAGGGGGACACTACGAGCAGTACTTC
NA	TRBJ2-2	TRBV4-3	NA	CASSQEAGVNTGELFF	TGCGCCAGCAGCCAAGAGGCAGGGGTCAACACCGGGGAGCTGTTTTTT
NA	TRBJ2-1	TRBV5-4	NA	CASRYSGTLNNEQFF	TGTGCCAGCAGATATTCCGGGACTTTAAACAATGAGCAGTTCTTC
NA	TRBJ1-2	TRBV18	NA	CASSQGRQYGYTF	TGTGCCAGCTCCCAGGGGAGGCAGTATGGCTACACCTTC
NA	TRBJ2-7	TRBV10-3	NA	CAISVGLADEQYF	TGTGCCATCAGTGTGGGGCTAGCAGATGAGCAGTACTTC
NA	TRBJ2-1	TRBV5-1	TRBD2	CASSTGLATYNEQFF	TGCGCCAGCAGCACCGGACTAGCGACCTACAATGAGCAGTTCTTC
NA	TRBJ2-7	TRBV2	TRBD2	CASSEGLADNYEQYF	TGTGCCAGCAGTGAAGGACTAGCGGATAACTACGAGCAGTACTTC
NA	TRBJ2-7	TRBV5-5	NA	CASSPRFPDYEQYF	TGTGCCAGCAGCCCTAGGTTCCCCGACTACGAGCAGTACTTC
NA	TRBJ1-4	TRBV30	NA	CAWSNSGEKLFF	TGTGCCTGGAGTAACAGCGGTGAAAAACTGTTTTTT
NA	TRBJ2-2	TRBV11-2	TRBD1	CASIPQGDTGELFF	TGTGCCAGCATCCCACAGGGGGACACCGGGGAGCTGTTTTTT
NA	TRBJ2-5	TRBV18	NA	CASSPLRETQYF	TGTGCCAGCTCTCCACTGCGAGAGACCCAGTACTTC
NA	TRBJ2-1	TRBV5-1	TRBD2	CASSLTAGALGNEQFF	TGCGCCAGCAGCTTGACAGCGGGAGCCCTGGGGAATGAGCAGTTCTTC
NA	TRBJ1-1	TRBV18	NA	CASSPQTRTANTEAFF	TGTGCCAGCTCACCACAAACGAGGACAGCTAACACTGAAGCTTTCTTT
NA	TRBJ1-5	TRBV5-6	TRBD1	CASSLRDRVQPQHF	TGTGCCAGCAGCTTGCGGGACAGGGTTCAGCCCCAGCATTTT
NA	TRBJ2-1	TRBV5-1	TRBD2	CASSLELAGSYNEQFF	TGCGCCAGCAGCTTGGAACTAGCGGGAAGTTACAATGAGCAGTTCTTC
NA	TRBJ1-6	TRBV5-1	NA	CASSPTNSYNSPLHF	TGCGCCAGCAGCCCCACCAACAGCTATAATTCACCCCTCCACTTT
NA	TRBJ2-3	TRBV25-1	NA	CASRRGTPGADTQYF	TGTGCCAGCAGGCGAGGGACCCCAGGCGCAGATACGCAGTATTTT
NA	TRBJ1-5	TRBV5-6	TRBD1	CASSAQGDFDQPQHF	TGTGCCAGCAGCGCACAGGGGGATTTCGATCAGCCCCAGCATTTT
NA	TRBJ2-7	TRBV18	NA	CASSPTTVTYEQYF	TGTGCCAGCTCACCCACGACCGTTACCTACGAGCAGTACTTC
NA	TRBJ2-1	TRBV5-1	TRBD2	CASSLGWLAGPYNEQFF	TGCGCCAGCAGCTTGGGGTGGCTAGCGGGACCCTACAATGAGCAGTTCTTC
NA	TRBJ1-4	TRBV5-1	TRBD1	CASSLGDRDDEKLFF	TGCGCCAGCAGCTTGGGGGACAGGGATGATGAAAAACTGTTTTTT
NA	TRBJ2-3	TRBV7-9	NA	CASSPPGAWGRDTQYF	TGTGCCAGCAGCCCTCCCGGGGCTTGGGGTCGGGATACGCAGTATTTT